This record concerns one T cell receptor (beta chain) sequence. Antigen specificity is unknown. This CDR3 spans 16 amino acids. Per the germline V gene, CDR1 is SGHVS and CDR2 is FQNEAQ. J lost 0 bases, V lost 5 bases, and 7 bases had no gene match. This entry comes from a study of cytomegalovirus exposure and HLA in healthy donors. Study-wide results and caveats: The authors later linked a missense DCLRE1C variant to TCR beta V- and J-gene trimming.

Vbeta (60) and Jbeta (13) primers were used in the PCR. Data came from immunoSEQ multiplex PCR; TCRdb stores just in-frame clones and leaves some out. The repertoire holds 150,000 to 200,000 clones, with more than 75% as singletons. The sequence was collected from a girl under three years old in good health and CMV-seronegative. Sequencing was performed on PBMCs. The V and J genes are TRBV7-8 and TRBJ1-5, with 7 nucleotides matching TRBD1. The CDR3 sequence is CASSQGTAYSNQPQHF. CDR3 DNA sequence: TGTGCCAGCAGCCAAGGGACAGCTTATAGCAATCAGCCCCAGCATTTT.